This T cell receptor beta chain stems from a study of T cells in Graves' hyperthyroidism and ophthalmopathy (dated by TCRdb to about 2019). Notes on the research overall: Peripheral blood samples were taken at initial diagnosis, before any treatment was given. TCR V-J signatures able to tell the groups apart were searched for in a discovery cohort of more than 90 patients, of whom under 45 had Graves' ophthalmopathy and around 56 had stable Graves' hyperthyroidism. Whether ophthalmopathy could be predicted prospectively was tested in an independent validation cohort made up of under 20 hyperthyroidism patients plus 17 patients who later progressed to ophthalmopathy. The approximately 100 discovery patients were divided at random into training and test sets in a 7:3 ratio. In addition, the study compared T-cell repertoires in thyroid tissue and in blood from about 6 Graves' hyperthyroidism patients. Following sampling, methimazole starting at 30 mg daily was given to hyperthyroidism patients, and high-dose intravenous methylprednisolone was given to ophthalmopathy patients. The paper describes TCR Vbeta CDR3 sequencing of some 130 peripheral blood samples, made up of approximately 40 ophthalmopathy patients, around 73 hyperthyroidism patients and 17 progressor patients.

A patient counted as having stable Graves' hyperthyroidism if no progression to ophthalmopathy occurred over 18 months of follow-up. Hyperthyroidism patients were newly diagnosed, had a disease duration of under 2 months, and were aged 18 to 65 years. The study excluded patients with uncontrolled infections, other autoimmune diseases, pregnancy or lactation. Diagnoses were based on clinical symptoms, serum thyroxine and TRAb, thyroid ultrasound and orbital computed tomography. Ficoll-Paque density gradient centrifugation was used to isolate PBMCs from approximately 10 ml of fresh peripheral blood. Total RNA was extracted with Trizol reagent, and quality was checked on an Agilent 2100 Bioanalyzer. The full study reports these points: A 13 V-J signature model separated ophthalmopathy from stable hyperthyroidism, with over 85% sensitivity and about 81% specificity in cross-validation and 80%/75% in testing. No statistical method was used to fix the sample size in advance, and group allocation was not hidden from the investigators. Blood samples also contained most of the expanded thyroid clonotypes (frequency above 0.001), which suggests that blood repertoires may reflect thyroid immune responses. In validation, the model predicted progression to ophthalmopathy with approximately 69% sensitivity and 72% to 85% specificity, a median of roughly seven months before onset.

The sample holds many counts of this clonotype. It has no known antigen specificity. Per-base quality was not reported, and no clone a single base away is much larger than it. Trimming removed 6 bases from V and 1 base from J; the gene matches leave 6 bases unexplained. Sequences ENHRY (CDR1) and SYGVKD (CDR2) are obtained from the germline V gene. Including cysteine and phenylalanine, the CDR3 has 15 amino acids. This entry keeps only the CDR3 DNA: 45 bases, framed from base 1. The TCR beta CDR3 regions were amplified from the RNA transcripts. The first round of RT-PCR for the TCR CDR3 was performed with the HTBI primer set and the Qiagen OneStep RT-PCR kit. The libraries were constructed in a second round of multiplex PCR and then size-selected and purified. The libraries were sequenced on an Illumina HiSeq2000 using paired-end 100 bp reads. The published analysis was carried out like this. Raw data were processed with SOAPnuke, discarding reads with adapters, uncalled bases, mean Phred below 15, or no exact constant-primer or identifier match. COPE v1.2.5 was used to merge the high-quality paired reads, and each unique nucleotide sequence was defined as a clonotype. Clonotypes were aligned to IMGT TRBV, TRBD and TRBJ reference segments using MiTCR v1.1. Only V-J combinations with frequency above 0.0001, covering 99% to 99.2% of repertoires, were analysed. A TCS score was defined as the ratio of F50 (clonal expansion) to E x V (chaos), with BLOSUM62-based TCRdist applied between CDR3 peptides within each V-J. Welch's t-statistics and random forest reduced fewer than 600 V-J features to roughly 13, which were used in a naive Bayes classifier (R e1071). Using fastp at Q25 and MiXCR, TCRdb reprocessed the public reads and kept productive beta chains. Records with the same CDR3 protein are collapsed into one entry carrying the most frequent genes and DNA. The V and J calls were determined by TCRdb, not by the authors. The sample data list some 560,000 distinct CDR3 sequences, and 15% to 19% of these were observed just once. The ten largest clonotypes hold under 8% of the sample.

The TCR comes from a woman aged 25-40 years with Graves' hyperthyroidism. Recombination connected TRBV10-3 to TRBJ2-4, with 7 junctional bases fitting TRBD2. Sequencing used blood. The nucleotides are TGTGCCATCAGCCGACTAGCAGGGGCCAAAAACATTCAGTACTTC. Translated, it gives CAISRLAGAKNIQYF.